This entry concerns a single T cell receptor (beta chain). The target antigen is unknown. The protocol was immunoSEQ multiplex PCR, while the TCRdb copy is restricted to in-frame clones and leaves out a portion. The sample includes under 140,000 clones, approximately 89% of them seen just once. The sample originates from a study of cytomegalovirus exposure and HLA in healthy donors. The study's findings and limits: Per published reports, the classifier diagnosed cytomegalovirus status with high specificity and sensitivity. The study recorded about 150 TCR beta chains that were cytomegalovirus-associated.

CDR3 length: 13 residues. Germline assignment: CDR1 MNHEY and CDR2 SMNVEV (reference sequence). Trimming removed 3 bases at V and 0 bases at J, with 6 bases between. V is TRBV27 and J is TRBJ2-7; D remains ambiguous. This sequence originates from a woman in her late teens or twenties in good health and CMV-seronegative. Sequencing was carried out using PBMCs. CDR3 region: CASSFSSSYEQYF. CDR3 DNA sequence: TGTGCCAGCAGTTTTTCCAGCTCCTACGAGCAGTACTTC.